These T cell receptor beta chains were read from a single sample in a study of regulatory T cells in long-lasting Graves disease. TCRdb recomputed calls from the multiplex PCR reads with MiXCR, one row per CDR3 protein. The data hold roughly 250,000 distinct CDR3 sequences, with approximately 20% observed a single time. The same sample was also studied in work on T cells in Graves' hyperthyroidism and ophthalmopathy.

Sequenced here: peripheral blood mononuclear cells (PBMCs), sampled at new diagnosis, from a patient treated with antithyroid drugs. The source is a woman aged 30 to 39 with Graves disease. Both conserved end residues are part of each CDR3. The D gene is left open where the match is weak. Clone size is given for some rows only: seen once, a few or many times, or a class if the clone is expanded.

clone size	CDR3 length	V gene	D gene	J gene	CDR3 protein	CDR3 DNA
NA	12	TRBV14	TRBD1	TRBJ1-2	CASSGQDYGYTF	TGTGCCAGCAGCGGACAGGACTATGGCTACACCTTC
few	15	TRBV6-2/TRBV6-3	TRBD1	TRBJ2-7	CASSYGTGVPYEQYF	TGTGCCAGCAGTTACGGGACAGGGGTCCCCTACGAGCAGTACTTC
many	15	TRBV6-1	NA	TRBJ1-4	CASSSRTAPNEKLFF	TGTGCCAGCAGCTCGCGGACAGCCCCTAATGAAAAACTGTTTTTT
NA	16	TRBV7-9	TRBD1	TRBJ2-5	CASSSPQGISQETQYF	TGTGCCAGCAGCTCCCCACAGGGGATCTCCCAAGAGACCCAGTACTTC
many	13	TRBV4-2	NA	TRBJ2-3	CASSQRAADTQYF	TGTGCCAGCAGCCAAAGAGCGGCAGATACGCAGTATTTT
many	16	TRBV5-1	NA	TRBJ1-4	CASSLAWGAGNEKLFF	TGCGCCAGCAGCTTGGCGTGGGGGGCCGGTAATGAAAAACTGTTTTTT
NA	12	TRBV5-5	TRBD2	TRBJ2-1	CASSLLAGGLFF	TGTGCCAGCAGCTTACTAGCGGGGGGGTTGTTCTTC
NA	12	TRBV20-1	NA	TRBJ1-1	CSATGAYTEAFF	TGCAGTGCTACAGGAGCCTACACTGAAGCTTTCTTT
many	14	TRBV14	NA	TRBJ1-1	CASSQPGIGTEAFF	TGTGCCAGCAGCCAACCGGGAATTGGCACTGAAGCTTTCTTT
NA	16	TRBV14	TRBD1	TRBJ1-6	CASSQGVGQANSPLHF	TGTGCCAGCAGCCAAGGTGTCGGACAGGCGAATTCACCCCTCCACTTT
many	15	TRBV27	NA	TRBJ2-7	CASSERGTSSYEQYF	TGTGCCAGCAGCGAACGCGGGACAAGCTCCTACGAGCAGTACTTC
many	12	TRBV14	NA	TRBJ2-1	CASRRLTGEQFF	TGTGCCAGCAGACGGCTCACCGGTGAGCAGTTCTTC
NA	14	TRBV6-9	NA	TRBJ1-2	CASSYRGGNDGYTF	TGTGCCAGCAGTTACAGGGGTGGAAATGATGGCTACACCTTC
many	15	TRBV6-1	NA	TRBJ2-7	CASRRGLKSSYEQYF	TGTGCCAGCAGACGAGGACTGAAGAGCTCCTACGAGCAGTACTTC
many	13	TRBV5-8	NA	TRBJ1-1	CASRTQGNTEAFF	TGTGCCAGCAGAACGCAGGGGAACACTGAAGCTTTCTTT
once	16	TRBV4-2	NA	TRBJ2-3	CASGQGEWGSTDTQYF	TGTGCCAGCGGCCAAGGGGAGTGGGGGAGCACAGATACGCAGTATTTT